The next 10 T cell receptor beta chains were all read from a single sample in a study of early T cells in non-severe SARS-CoV-2 infection. TCRdb processed the 5' RACE reads anew with MiXCR; each CDR3 protein has one entry. Of fewer than 85,000 distinct CDR3 sequences in the sample, about 16% were seen once. The sequencing input was whole blood. All receptors come from an adult who was a healthcare worker with PCR-confirmed SARS-CoV-2 infection or an uninfected control (not recorded which).

This clonotype was counted only a few times. The chain has TRBV11-2 and TRBJ1-1; D is undetermined. The germline CDR1 and CDR2 sequences are SGHAT and FQNNGV. Trimming pared 0 bases from V and 5 bases from J, leaving 7 bases between. The CDR3 sequence is 13 residues long. CDR3 region: CASSLESRTEAFF. The CDR3 bases are TGTGCCAGCAGCTTAGAAAGCAGGACTGAAGCTTTCTTT. The full variable domain, completed using reference TRBV11-2 and TRBJ1-1, is EAGVAQSPRYKIIEKRQSVAFWCNPISGHATLYWYQQILGQGPKLLIQFQNNGVVDDSQLPKDRFSAERLKGVDSTLKIQPAKLEDSAVYLCASSLESRTEAFFGQGTRLTVV.

This clonotype was picked up a small number of times. The V and J genes are TRBV4-2 and TRBJ2-5; 10 bases fit TRBD2. J gave up 7 bases and V 1 base, and 12 bases lay outside the gene matches. This CDR3 has 17 amino acids. Germline values: CDR1 LGHNA, CDR2 YNFKEQ. The CDR3 is CASSQARTSGESGTQYF. In nucleotides, the CDR3 is TGTGCCAGCAGCCAAGCGAGGACTAGCGGAGAGTCAGGGACCCAGTACTTC.

V usage is TRBV4-1 and J usage is TRBJ1-1, with D perhaps matching TRBD1 (6 bases). V gave up 3 bases and J gave up 0 bases, with 11 bases separating them. The CDR3 consists of 15 residues. Germline-derived CDR1 and CDR2 are MGHRA and YSYEKL. The CDR3 is CASSQFRDMNTEAFF. Here the CDR3 DNA reads TGCGCCAGCAGCCAGTTCAGGGACATGAACACTGAAGCTTTCTTT.

This clonotype was observed at least ten times. The genes are TRBV7-9 and TRBJ2-7, with D possibly called TRBD1 or TRBD2 (6 bases each). The V end was cut by 8 bases, the J end by 0 bases, with 11 bases between. This CDR3 is built from 13 residues. CDR1 is SEHNR, CDR2 FQNEAQ, per germline (reference sequence). CDR3 sequence (DNA): TGTGCCAGCCGGGGGACACCCTCCTACGAGCAGTACTTC. Amino acid sequence: CASRGTPSYEQYF.

This clonotype was detected many times. The chain recombines TRBV3-1 with TRBJ2-1; a weak D match, TRBD2 (5 bases). The CDR3 is made up of 14 amino acids. Germline lookup yields CDR1 LGHDT and CDR2 YNNKEL (reference sequence). The V gene lost 4 bases and the J gene lost 7 bases, with 14 bases spanning the gap. CDR3 DNA: TGTGCCAGCAGCCCCCAATTACTAGATAATGAGCAGTTCTTC. This translates into CASSPQLLDNEQFF.

J is TRBJ2-1 and V is TRBV12-3 or TRBV12-4; the match to TRBD2 covers 8 bases. The V segment lost 4 bases and the J segment 3 bases; nucleotides outside the gene matches: 2. This CDR3 comprises 14 residues. The DNA for the CDR3 is TGTGCCAGCAGTTCGACTAGCGTCTACAATGAGCAGTTCTTC. Amino acid sequence: CASSSTSVYNEQFF.

This clonotype was picked up many times. The chain is built from TRBV7-8 and TRBJ1-6; D not certain. With 2 bases removed from V and 8 bases from J, the gap between germline ends came to 13 bases. CDR1 SGHVS and CDR2 FQNEAQ come from the germline V gene. The CDR3 consists of 15 residues. The CDR3 is CASSLLRAPDSPLHF. CDR3 nucleotides: TGTGCCAGCAGCTTACTTAGGGCGCCAGATTCACCCCTCCACTTT.

This clonotype was found a few times. The chain recombines TRBV19 with TRBJ2-7; TRBD1 agrees at 9 bases. V gave up 9 bases and J gave up 4 bases; unmatched junction bases: 7. This CDR3 contains 13 residues. Germline V CDR1 and CDR2: LNHDA, SQIVND (reference sequence). The chain's CDR3 is CARKDRGSYEQYF. The CDR3 coding sequence is TGTGCCAGAAAGGACAGGGGTTCATACGAGCAGTACTTC.

This clonotype was counted many times. The chain has TRBV13 and TRBJ2-3; a weak D match, TRBD2 (6 bases). CDR3 length equals 14 residues. The V and J ends lost 4 bases and 3 bases respectively, with 11 bases between them. Germline CDR1 and CDR2: PRHDT and FYEKMQ (reference sequence). This CDR3 is CASSWGDGTDTQYF. Here the CDR3 DNA reads TGTGCCAGCAGCTGGGGGGACGGGACAGATACGCAGTATTTT.

This chain joins TRBV3-1 and TRBJ1-2; possibly TRBD1 for D (5 bases). V shed 2 bases and J shed 4 bases, with 11 bases lying between them. The CDR3 loop spans 14 amino acids. Germline V lookup: CDR1 LGHDT, CDR2 YNNKEL (reference sequence). DNA for the CDR3: TGTGCCAGCAGCCAAATTTCGGGGGTCTATGGCTACACCTTC. Translation: CASSQISGVYGYTF.